The present T cell receptor beta chain was sequenced within a study of T cells in Graves' hyperthyroidism and ophthalmopathy. As for the study in general: Initial diagnosis, before any treatment, was when peripheral blood was collected.

Ten or more counts support this clonotype. Amplification targeted TCR beta CDR3 regions from RNA transcripts. HTBI primers were employed in a first-round RT-PCR of the TCR CDR3. Using its own MiXCR run on the multiplex PCR reads, TCRdb lists one record per CDR3 protein. The table lists 550,000 to 700,000 distinct CDR3 sequences, roughly 14% of them singletons, with about 3.9% in the top ten. The sample comprised blood. This TCR was recovered from a woman in her thirties or forties with Graves' ophthalmopathy.

CDR3 bases: TGTGCCAGCAGTCCCTTTCCTAGCGGAGTGGGCTTCTACGAGCAGTACTTC. It codes for CASSPFPSGVGFYEQYF. V and J are TRBV28 and TRBJ2-7; 7 bases match TRBD2. Germline V gene lookup returns CDR1 MDHEN and CDR2 SYDVKM. Trimming cost V 5 bases and J 3 bases; bases outside gene matches: 16. The CDR3 is made up of 17 amino acids.